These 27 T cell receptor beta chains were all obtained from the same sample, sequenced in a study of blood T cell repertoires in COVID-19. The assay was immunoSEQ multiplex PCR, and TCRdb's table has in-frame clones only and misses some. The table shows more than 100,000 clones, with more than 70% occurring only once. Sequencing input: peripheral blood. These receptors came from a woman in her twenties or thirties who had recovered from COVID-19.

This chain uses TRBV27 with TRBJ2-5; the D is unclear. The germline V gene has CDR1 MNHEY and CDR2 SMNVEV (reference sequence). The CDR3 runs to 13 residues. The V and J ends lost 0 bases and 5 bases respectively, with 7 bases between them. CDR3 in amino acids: CASSLSAIETQYF. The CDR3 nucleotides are TGTGCCAGCAGTTTATCGGCCATCGAGACCCAGTACTTC.

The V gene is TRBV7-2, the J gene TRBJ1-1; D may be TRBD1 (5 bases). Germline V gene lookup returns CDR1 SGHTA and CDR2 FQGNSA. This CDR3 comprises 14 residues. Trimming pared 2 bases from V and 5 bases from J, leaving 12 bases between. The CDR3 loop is CASSLQGYGTEAFF. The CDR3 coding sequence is TGTGCCAGCAGCTTACAGGGTTATGGGACTGAAGCTTTCTTT. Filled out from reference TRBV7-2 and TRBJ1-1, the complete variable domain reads GAGVSQSPSNKVTEKGKDVELRCDPISGHTALYWYRQSLGQGLEFLIYFQGNSAPDKSGLPSDRFSAERTGGSVSTLTIQRTQQEDSAVYLCASSLQGYGTEAFFGQGTRLTVV.

The CDR3 is CASSLAGTSGDTQYF. The CDR3 coding sequence is TGCGCCAGCAGCTTGGCCGGGACTAGCGGAGATACGCAGTATTTT. The V call is TRBV5-1, the J call TRBJ2-3, with TRBD2 matching 11 bases. CDR1 is SGHRS and CDR2 is YFSETQ in the germline V gene. J gave up 5 bases and V 0 bases, and 2 bases lay outside the gene matches. CDR3 size: 15 residues. Drawing the rest from reference TRBV5-1 and TRBJ2-3, the complete variable domain is KAGVTQTPRYLIKTRGQQVTLSCSPISGHRSVSWYQQTPGQGLQFLFEYFSETQRNKGNFPGRFSGRQFSNSRSEMNVSTLELGDSALYLCASSLAGTSGDTQYFGPGTRLTVL.

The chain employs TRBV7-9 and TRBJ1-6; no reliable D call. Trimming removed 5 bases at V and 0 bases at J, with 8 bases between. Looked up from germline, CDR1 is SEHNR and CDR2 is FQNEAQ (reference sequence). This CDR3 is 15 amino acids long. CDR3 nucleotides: TGTGCCAGCAGCCCCGAGGCCTCCTATAATTCACCCCTCCACTTT. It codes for CASSPEASYNSPLHF.

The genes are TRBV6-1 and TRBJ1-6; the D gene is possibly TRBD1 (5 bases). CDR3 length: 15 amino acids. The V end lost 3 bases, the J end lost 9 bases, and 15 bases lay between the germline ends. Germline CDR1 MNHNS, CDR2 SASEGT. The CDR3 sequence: CASSEGRLEGSPLHF. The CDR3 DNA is TGTGCCAGCAGTGAGGGGCGGTTAGAAGGTTCACCCCTCCACTTT.

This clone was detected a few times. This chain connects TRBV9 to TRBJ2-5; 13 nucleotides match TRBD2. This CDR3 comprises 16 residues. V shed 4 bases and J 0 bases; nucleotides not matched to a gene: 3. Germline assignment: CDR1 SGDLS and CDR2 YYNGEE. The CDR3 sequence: CASSIGLAGDQETQYF. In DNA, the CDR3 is TGTGCCAGCAGCATTGGACTAGCGGGGGACCAAGAGACCCAGTACTTC. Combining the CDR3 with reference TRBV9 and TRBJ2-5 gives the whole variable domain DSGVTQTPKHLITATGQRVTLRCSPRSGDLSVYWYQQSLDQGLQFLIQYYNGEERAKGNILERFSAQQFPDLHSELNLSSLELGDSALYFCASSIGLAGDQETQYFGPGTRLLVL.

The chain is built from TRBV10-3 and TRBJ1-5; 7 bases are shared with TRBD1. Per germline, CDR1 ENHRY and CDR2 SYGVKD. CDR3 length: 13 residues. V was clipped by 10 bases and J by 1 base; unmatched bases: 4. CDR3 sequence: CATGTDSNQPQHF. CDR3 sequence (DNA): TGTGCCACAGGGACAGACAGCAATCAGCCCCAGCATTTT.

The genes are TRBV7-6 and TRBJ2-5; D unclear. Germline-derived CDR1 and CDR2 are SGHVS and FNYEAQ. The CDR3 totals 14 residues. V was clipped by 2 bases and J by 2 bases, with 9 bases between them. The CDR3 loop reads CASSLNAVQETQYF. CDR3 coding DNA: TGTGCCAGCAGCTTAAATGCGGTACAAGAGACCCAGTACTTC.

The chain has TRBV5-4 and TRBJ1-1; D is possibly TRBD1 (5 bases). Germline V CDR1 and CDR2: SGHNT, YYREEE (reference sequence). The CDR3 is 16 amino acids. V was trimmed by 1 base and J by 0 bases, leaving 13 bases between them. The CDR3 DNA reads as TGTGCCAGCAGCTTGTGGAGGGGAGCGCTGAACACTGAAGCTTTCTTT. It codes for CASSLWRGALNTEAFF.

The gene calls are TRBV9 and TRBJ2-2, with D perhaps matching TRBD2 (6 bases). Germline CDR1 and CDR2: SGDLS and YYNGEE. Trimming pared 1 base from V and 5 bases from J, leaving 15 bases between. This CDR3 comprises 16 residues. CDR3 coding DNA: TGTGCCAGCAGCGTAACCACTACTAGCCGAACCGGGGAGCTGTTTTTT. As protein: CASSVTTTSRTGELFF.

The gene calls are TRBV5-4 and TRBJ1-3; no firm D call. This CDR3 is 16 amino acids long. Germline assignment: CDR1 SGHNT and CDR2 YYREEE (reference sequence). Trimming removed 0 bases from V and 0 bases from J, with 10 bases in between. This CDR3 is CASSLAGGVSGNTIYF. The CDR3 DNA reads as TGTGCCAGCAGCTTGGCCGGCGGAGTCTCTGGAAACACCATATATTTT.

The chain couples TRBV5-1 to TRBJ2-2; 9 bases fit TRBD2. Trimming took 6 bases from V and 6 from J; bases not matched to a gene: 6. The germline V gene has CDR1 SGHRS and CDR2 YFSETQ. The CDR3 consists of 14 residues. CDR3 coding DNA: TGCGCCAGCACGGAGCGGGAGGTGGCCGGGGAGCTGTTTTTT. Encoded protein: CASTEREVAGELFF.

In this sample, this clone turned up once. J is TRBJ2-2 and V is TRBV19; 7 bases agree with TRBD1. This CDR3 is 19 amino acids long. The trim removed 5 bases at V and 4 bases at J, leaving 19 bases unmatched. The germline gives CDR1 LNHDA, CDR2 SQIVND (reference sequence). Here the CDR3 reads CASSLSSGTAYRGTGELFF. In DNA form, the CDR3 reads TGTGCCAGTAGTCTCTCCTCAGGGACAGCGTACAGGGGCACCGGGGAGCTGTTTTTT.

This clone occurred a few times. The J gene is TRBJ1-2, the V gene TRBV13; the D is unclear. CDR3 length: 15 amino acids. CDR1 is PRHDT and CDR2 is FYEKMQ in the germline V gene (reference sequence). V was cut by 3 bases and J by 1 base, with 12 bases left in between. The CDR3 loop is CASSLESGGNYGYTF. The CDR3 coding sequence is TGTGCCAGCAGCTTGGAATCCGGCGGTAACTATGGCTACACCTTC.

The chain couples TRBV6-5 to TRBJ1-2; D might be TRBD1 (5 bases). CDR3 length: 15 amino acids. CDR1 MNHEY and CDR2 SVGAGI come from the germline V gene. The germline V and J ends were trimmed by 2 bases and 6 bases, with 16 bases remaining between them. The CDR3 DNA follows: TGTGCCAGCAGTTACGTCAGGGCTCATAAGGATGGCTACACCTTC. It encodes CASSYVRAHKDGYTF.

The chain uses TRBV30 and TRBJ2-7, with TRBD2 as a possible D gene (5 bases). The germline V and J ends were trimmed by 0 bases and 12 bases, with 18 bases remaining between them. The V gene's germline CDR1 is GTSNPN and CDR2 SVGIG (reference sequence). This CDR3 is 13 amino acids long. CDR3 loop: CAWSVRSGIFGYF. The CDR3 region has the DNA TGTGCCTGGAGTGTACGGTCGGGGATCTTTGGGTACTTC.

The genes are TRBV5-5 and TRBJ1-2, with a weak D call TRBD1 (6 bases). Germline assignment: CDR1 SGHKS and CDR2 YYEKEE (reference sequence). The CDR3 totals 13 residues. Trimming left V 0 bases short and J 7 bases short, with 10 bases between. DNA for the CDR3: TGTGCCAGCAGCTTGGACAGGGTTCTTGGCTACACCTTC. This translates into CASSLDRVLGYTF.

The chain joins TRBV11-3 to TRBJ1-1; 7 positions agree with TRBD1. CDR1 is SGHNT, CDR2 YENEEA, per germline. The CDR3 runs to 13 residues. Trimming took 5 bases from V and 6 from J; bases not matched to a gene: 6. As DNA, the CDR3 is TGTGCCAGCAGCCTGGCCGGGACAGCTGAAGCTTTCTTT. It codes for CASSLAGTAEAFF.

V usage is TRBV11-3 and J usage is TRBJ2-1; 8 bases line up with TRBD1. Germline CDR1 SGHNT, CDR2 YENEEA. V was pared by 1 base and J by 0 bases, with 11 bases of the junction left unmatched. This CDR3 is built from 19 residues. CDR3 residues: CASSLGDRGVRSSYNEQFF. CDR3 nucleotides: TGTGCCAGCAGCTTAGGTGACAGGGGCGTTCGGAGCTCCTACAATGAGCAGTTCTTC.

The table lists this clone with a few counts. This CDR3 is CASSFGGATNEKLFF. CDR3 sequence (DNA): TGTGCCAGCAGCTTTGGGGGGGCAACTAATGAAAAACTGTTTTTT. The chain links TRBV7-9 to TRBJ1-4, with D possibly matching TRBD1 (5 bases). Germline-derived CDR1 and CDR2 are SEHNR and FQNEAQ (reference sequence). Trimming removed 3 bases from V and 0 bases from J, with 8 bases in between. This CDR3 spans 15 amino acids. Together with reference TRBV7-9 and TRBJ1-4, the CDR3 gives the full variable domain: DTGVSQNPRHKITKRGQNVTFRCDPISEHNRLYWYRQTLGQGPEFLTYFQNEAQLEKSRLLSDRFSAERPKGSFSTLEIQRTEQGDSAMYLCASSFGGATNEKLFFGSGTQLSVL.

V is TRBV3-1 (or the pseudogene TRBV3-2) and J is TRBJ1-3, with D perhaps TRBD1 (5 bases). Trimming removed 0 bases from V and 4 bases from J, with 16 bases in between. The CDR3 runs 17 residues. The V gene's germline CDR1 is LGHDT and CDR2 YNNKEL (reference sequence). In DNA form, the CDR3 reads TGTGCCAGCAGCCAAGATCGATTGCAGGGAATCGGAAACACCATATATTTT. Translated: CASSQDRLQGIGNTIYF.

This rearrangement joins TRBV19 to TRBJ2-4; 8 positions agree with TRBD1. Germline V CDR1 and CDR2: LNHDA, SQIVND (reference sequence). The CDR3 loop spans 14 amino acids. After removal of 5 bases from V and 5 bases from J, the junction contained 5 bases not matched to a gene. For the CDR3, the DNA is TGTGCCAGTAGTTGGATGGACAGGGAAAACATTCAGTACTTC. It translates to CASSWMDRENIQYF.

The CDR3 loop is CASKTSPGSYNEQFF. In nucleotides, the CDR3 is TGTGCCAGCAAGACTAGCCCCGGCTCCTACAATGAGCAGTTCTTC. This chain links TRBV27 with TRBJ2-1; TRBD2 aligns across 7 bases. The V gene end was trimmed by 7 bases and the J gene end by 0 bases; junction bases not matched to a gene: 6. CDR3 size: 15 residues. From germline, CDR1 is MNHEY and CDR2 SMNVEV (reference sequence).

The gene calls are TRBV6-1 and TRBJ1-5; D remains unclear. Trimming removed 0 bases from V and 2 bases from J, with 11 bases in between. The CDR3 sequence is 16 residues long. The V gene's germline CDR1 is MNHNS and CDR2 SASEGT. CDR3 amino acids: CASSEARGDGNQPQHF. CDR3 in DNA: TGTGCCAGCAGTGAAGCGCGGGGTGATGGCAATCAGCCCCAGCATTTT.

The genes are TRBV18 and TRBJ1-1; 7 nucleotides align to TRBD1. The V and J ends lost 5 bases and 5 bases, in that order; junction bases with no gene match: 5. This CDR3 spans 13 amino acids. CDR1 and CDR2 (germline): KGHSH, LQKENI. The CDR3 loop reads CASSEQGYTEAFF. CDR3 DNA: TGTGCCAGCTCAGAACAGGGGTATACTGAAGCTTTCTTT.

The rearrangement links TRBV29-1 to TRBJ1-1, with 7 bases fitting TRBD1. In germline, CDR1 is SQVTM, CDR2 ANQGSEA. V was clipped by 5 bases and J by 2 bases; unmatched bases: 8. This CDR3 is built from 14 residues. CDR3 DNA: TGCAGCGTTCGGAGTGGGACAGCAAACACTGAAGCTTTCTTT. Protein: CSVRSGTANTEAFF.

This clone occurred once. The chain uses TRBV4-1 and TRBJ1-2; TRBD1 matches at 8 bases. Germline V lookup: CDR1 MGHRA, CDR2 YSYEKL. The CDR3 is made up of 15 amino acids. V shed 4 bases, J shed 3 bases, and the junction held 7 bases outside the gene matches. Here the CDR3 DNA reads TGCGCCAGCAGCCCAACTTCACAGGGGGACTATGGCTACACCTTC. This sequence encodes CASSPTSQGDYGYTF.